This T cell receptor beta chain was sequenced in a study of cytomegalovirus exposure and HLA in healthy donors. Study-wide background: Sequencing of about 179 million T cells in an earlier analysis found 120 million or so unique TCR beta sequences. Findings and caveats of the study: Being productive about 87% or about 30% of the time was typical of most TCR beta V segments in an earlier analysis. Some highly shared sequence variants likely arose as a pipeline artifact.

The study ran its PCR with 60 Vbeta and 13 Jbeta primers. In the authors' workflow: Approximately 86 million unique TCR beta chains, 9.5 million to 14 million shared, were counted in a later analysis. Sequencing was performed with immunoSEQ multiplex PCR; in TCRdb, only in-frame clones are kept and a portion is missing. V, J and clone size are taken as reported in that table, and D and trimming were inferred from the DNA itself. In all, the sample yields around 60,000 clones. The CDR3 length is 15 residues. CDR1 is MNHNS and CDR2 is SASEGT in the germline V gene. After removal of 7 bases from V and 9 bases from J, the junction contained 10 bases not matched to a gene. On this clone itself: As yet, its antigen is unknown.

The rearrangement uses TRBV6-1 and TRBJ1-3, with 12 bases matching TRBD1. The sequence came from a woman aged 18-29 years in good health and CMV-seronegative. The sequencing sample was made of PBMCs. The CDR3 loop is CASKETGTGGITIYF. The CDR3 bases are TGTGCCAGCAAGGAGACCGGGACAGGGGGCATCACCATATATTTT.